The subject of this entry is one TCR beta chain. Just one base apart from a much larger clone, this may be a read error. The ends lost 5 bases at V and 6 bases at J; junction bases unmatched: 12. CDR3 length: 15 residues. The source of the sample is a study of glioma-infiltrating T cells. Using RNA template, CDR3s of TCR alpha and beta were amplified with iRepertoire arm-PCR. One-step reverse transcription and amplification started from approximately 100-400 ng of tissue mRNA or PBMC total RNA. TCRdb reprocessed the multiplex PCR reads via MiXCR and lists one record per CDR3 protein. The sample lists about 180,000 distinct CDR3 sequences; over 40% were seen once.

The rearrangement links TRBV12-3 or TRBV12-4 to TRBJ2-7; 8 bases fit TRBD2. The sequenced sample was glioma tissue, nonneoplastic brain tissue, or PBMCs (not recorded which). The sequence was obtained from a human donor with low-grade glioma or glioblastoma, undergoing nonglioma brain surgery, or in good health (not recorded which). CDR3 sequence reads: CASSPAGEGVCEQYF. The CDR3 bases are TGTGCCAGCAGTCCAGCGGGAGAAGGAGTGTGCGAGCAGTACTTC.